This T cell receptor beta chain appears in the sequencing data of a study of early T cells in non-severe SARS-CoV-2 infection. At the level of the study: The authors sequenced bulk RNA from unsorted whole blood, leaving chains unpaired.

This clonotype has ten or more counts. Its antigen is not known. Whole-study findings and limits: CD4 and private specificities were missed by VDJdb matching, which favored anti-spike CD8 responses.

Unique molecular identifiers tagged individual cDNA molecules. One entry per CDR3 protein, called by TCRdb with MiXCR from the 5' RACE reads. The data show 40,000 to 60,000 distinct CDR3 sequences, with about 6% seen just once and approximately 6.3% held by the top ten. This CDR3 is 15 amino acids long. The V and J ends lost 3 bases and 0 bases respectively, with 12 bases between them. Per germline, CDR1 SEHNR and CDR2 FQNEAQ (reference sequence). The chain joins TRBV7-9 to TRBJ2-7; D might be TRBD1 (6 bases). This TCR was recovered from an adult who was a healthcare worker with PCR-confirmed SARS-CoV-2 infection or an uninfected control (not recorded which). This material consisted of whole blood, taken at baseline. The CDR3 nucleotides are TGTGCCAGCAGCTTCCTTACAGGGTACTCCTACGAGCAGTACTTC. This encodes CASSFLTGYSYEQYF.